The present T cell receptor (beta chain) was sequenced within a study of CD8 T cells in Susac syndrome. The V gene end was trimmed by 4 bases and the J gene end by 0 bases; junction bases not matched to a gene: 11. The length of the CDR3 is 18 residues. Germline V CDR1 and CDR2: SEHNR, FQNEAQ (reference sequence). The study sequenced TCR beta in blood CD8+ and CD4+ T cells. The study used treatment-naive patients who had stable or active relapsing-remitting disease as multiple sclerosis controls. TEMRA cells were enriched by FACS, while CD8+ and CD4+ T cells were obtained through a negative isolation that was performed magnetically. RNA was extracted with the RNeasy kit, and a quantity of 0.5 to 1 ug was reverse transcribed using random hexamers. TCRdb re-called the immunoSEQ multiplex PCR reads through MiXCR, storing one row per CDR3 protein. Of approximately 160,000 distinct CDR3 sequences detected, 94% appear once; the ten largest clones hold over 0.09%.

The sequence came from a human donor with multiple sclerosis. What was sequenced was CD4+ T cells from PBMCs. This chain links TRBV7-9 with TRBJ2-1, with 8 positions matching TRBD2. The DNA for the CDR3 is TGTGCCAGCAGCTCCCGACTAGCGAACATTAGCTCCTACAATGAGCAGTTCTTC. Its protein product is CASSSRLANISSYNEQFF.